Listed below are T cell receptor beta chains from one sample, sequenced in a study of T-cell memory formation after mild COVID-19. TCRdb re-called the 5' RACE reads with MiXCR, one entry per CDR3 protein. The table includes about 140,000 distinct CDR3 sequences, roughly 6.2% detected once. The sample was PBMCs or a T cell subset sorted from them (not recorded which). The receptors derive from an adult woman who had mild COVID-19 (a few samples of this study predate the infection). Cell type and time point are not known. CDR3s leave out the opening cysteine and the closing phenylalanine or tryptophan. D genes are given only for firm matches.

V gene	D gene	J gene	CDR3 protein
TRBV6-1	-	TRBJ1-5	ASRGTRRQVLTGQPQH
TRBV9	TRBD2	TRBJ2-3	ASSVASSGSGADTQY
TRBV2	-	TRBJ1-2	ASSPNTGPLKYGYT
TRBV6-5	-	TRBJ2-1	ASRKPVVQGRNEQF
TRBV7-2	-	TRBJ1-4	ASSYYRDEKLF
TRBV7-9	-	TRBJ2-7	ASSLGQQSYEQY
TRBV5-1	TRBD1	TRBJ1-4	ASSLAGTGGEKLF
TRBV7-2	TRBD2	TRBJ2-2	ASRKNGGRGAGELF
TRBV7-2	-	TRBJ2-3	ASRGSDTQY
TRBV5-4	-	TRBJ2-5	ASSFLGRNQETQY
TRBV30	-	TRBJ2-7	AWSASASYEQY
TRBV7-7	TRBD1	TRBJ2-5	ASSPTGIQETQY
TRBV7-8	TRBD1	TRBJ1-4	ASSPGTGRFDEKLF
TRBV6-5	TRBD2	TRBJ2-7	ASSPRTSSRYEQY
TRBV12-3/TRBV12-4	TRBD2	TRBJ2-7	ASSSGGRVREREQY
TRBV7-2	-	TRBJ1-2	ASSFGRWGESYGYT
TRBV9	TRBD2	TRBJ2-1	ASSPSTNGWTSGRVDEQF
TRBV4-1	-	TRBJ1-1	ASSRGGATEAF
TRBV18	TRBD2	TRBJ2-7	ASSPSGRSSYEQY
TRBV20-1	TRBD1	TRBJ2-2	SARKTGGYAELF
TRBV18	-	TRBJ2-1	ASSPGGPPVHNEQF
TRBV6-1	TRBD1	TRBJ1-2	ASSETTGYGYT
TRBV7-9	TRBD1	TRBJ1-1	ASSLKPGTGTYTEAF
TRBV5-5	-	TRBJ2-7	ASSWGGQGEQY
TRBV12-3/TRBV12-4	TRBD1	TRBJ2-1	ASSLRQGKYNEQF
TRBV20-1	TRBD1	TRBJ1-6	SAPTGGDYNSPLH
TRBV7-6	-	TRBJ2-2	ASSQGWRANGELF
TRBV12-3/TRBV12-4	-	TRBJ1-5	ASTLRGGRNQPQH
TRBV30	-	TRBJ1-6	AWSVPGQAFKGAYNSPLH
TRBV4-3	-	TRBJ2-2	ASSQDPPTDTGELF
TRBV7-8	-	TRBJ2-7	ASSLGVGTRSYEQY
TRBV7-9	TRBD1	TRBJ1-3	ASSSGQGVNTIY
TRBV12-3/TRBV12-4	-	TRBJ1-5	ASSLDGTLGYGRPQH
TRBV20-1	TRBD2	TRBJ2-5	SARVGFVAGGPIVRTQY
TRBV7-9	TRBD1	TRBJ1-5	ASSSPTGTASNQPQH
TRBV5-5	TRBD1	TRBJ2-2	ASSLAGTGGTGELF
TRBV15	-	TRBJ2-7	ATSRGEVLTYEQY
TRBV5-1	-	TRBJ2-6	ASSLSVVSGANVLT
TRBV20-1	-	TRBJ1-5	SATNVRGLNQPQH
TRBV6-5	-	TRBJ1-5	ASSPRGGRNQPQH
TRBV5-1	TRBD2	TRBJ2-1	ASSFLAGTTIGNEQF
TRBV12-3/TRBV12-4	-	TRBJ2-4	ASSFAVVNIQY
TRBV7-3	-	TRBJ2-5	ASSLGPPGGTQY
TRBV3-1	-	TRBJ2-7	ASSLSRVSSREQY
TRBV2	TRBD2	TRBJ2-7	ASTLAGASYEQY
TRBV5-1	-	TRBJ1-2	ASSLDWGAVYGYT